The clone carrying this TCR beta chain appeared a few times. Its antigen is still unknown. Germline lookup yields CDR1 SGHRS and CDR2 YFSETQ. The ends lost 4 bases at V and 4 bases at J; junction bases unmatched: 7. The CDR3 sequence is 15 residues long. Profiling relied on immunoSEQ multiplex PCR, and the TCRdb table lists in-frame clones only, not all of them. Of about 6,800 clones in the sample, more than 25% are singletons; the top ten hold approximately 23%. Documented treatment: randomized to nivolumab then ipilimumab (arm A) or the reverse (arm B). These data belong to a study of sequential checkpoint blockade in melanoma. Overall study: Both treatment sequences were followed by maintenance nivolumab. DNA from over 80 pretreatment tumor samples underwent TCRβ immunosequencing. Study results and caveats: Patients with week-13 increases in T-cell fraction and clonality benefited about 30 times more often.

The gene calls are TRBV5-1 and TRBJ2-2; the match to TRBD2 covers 7 bases. The starting material was tumor tissue (inferred from file names), obtained from a patient given nivolumab and ipilimumab in sequence. This sequence was found in a human donor with melanoma. CDR3 coding DNA: TGCGCCAGCAGCGTGGGGAGGGCCGGCACCGGGGAGCTGTTTTTT. It yields the protein CASSVGRAGTGELFF.